This entry describes one TCR beta chain. The antigen is not known. This sample was included in a study of neurological immune-mediated disorders. General study points: No expanded-clone CDR3 amino acid sequence recurred across subjects, suggesting private TCR-beta repertoires.

This CDR3 region has 15 residues. CDR1 is SGDLS and CDR2 is YYNGEE in the germline V gene. With 3 bases removed from V and 2 bases from J, the gap between germline ends came to 15 bases. 5'RACE with 10-nucleotide random UMIs generated the cDNA. TCRdb itself ran the 5' RACE reads through MiXCR, one entry per CDR3 protein. Among about 77,000 distinct CDR3 sequences, around a tenth were seen once, and the ten largest hold around 1.7%. The clonotype was recovered from a man between 50 and 59 years old in good health. Sequencing was done on a sample of PBMCs. This chain connects TRBV9 to TRBJ2-7; D is perhaps TRBD1 (6 bases). DNA of the CDR3: TGTGCCAGCAGCGGAACGGTCGCAGGGGCCTACGAGCAGTACTTC. It is translated as CASSGTVAGAYEQYF.